This T cell receptor (beta chain) was identified during a study of blood T cell repertoires in COVID-19. About the study: The samples span acute and convalescent COVID-19 from the United States, Italy and Spain. PBMCs, B-cell-depleted T cells, or T cells were the source of the cDNA or gDNA that made up the material.

Source study methods: By means of reference gene primer amplification, nucleated cell counts were estimated. TCRdb's table, derived via immunoSEQ multiplex PCR, lists solely in-frame clones and lacks some. The V and J calls and clone size come from that table; D and trimming were worked out from the DNA. The top ten hold around 9.6% of the sample, which has 200,000 to 250,000 clones, approximately 86% seen once. The specimen sequenced was peripheral blood. This TCR derives from a woman between 45 and 65 years old with COVID-19, enrolled during active disease.

For the CDR3, the DNA is TGTGCCAGCAGCTTGGACCCGACAGGGGGAGGCTACACCTTC. Amino acid sequence: CASSLDPTGGGYTF. The chain employs TRBV5-6 and TRBJ1-2; 9 bases agree with TRBD1. Germline CDR1 is SGHDT and CDR2 is YYEEEE. The CDR3 runs to 14 residues. The J segment lost 8 bases and the V segment lost 0 bases, leaving 5 bases of the junction unmatched.